This TCR beta chain was captured in a study of blood T cell repertoires in COVID-19. Study context: COVID-19 samples from acute and convalescent phases originated in the United States, Italy and Spain.

The germline V gene has CDR1 LNHDA and CDR2 SQIVND (reference sequence). CDR3 length equals 20 residues. V lost 9 bases, J lost 0 bases, and 30 bases lay in between. Per the original methods: It was from reference gene primer amplification that nucleated cell counts were estimated. Measured with immunoSEQ multiplex PCR; TCRdb has only the in-frame clones, and not every one. V and J calls and clone size are copied from that table; D and trimming were computed from the DNA. The sample consists of 370,000 or so clones, roughly 77% of them appearing once. The chain recombines TRBV19 with TRBJ1-5; weak D call: TRBD1 (5 bases). This TCR derives from a human donor with acute or convalescent COVID-19. The donor label of this sample is uncertain. What was sequenced was peripheral blood. The CDR3 region has the DNA TGTGCCAGCCGAACCGGGGACCGACAAAAGGGGAGGTATAGCAATCAGCCCCAGCATTTT. It specifies CASRTGDRQKGRYSNQPQHF.